A single sample is the source of the 30 T cell receptor beta chains below, sequenced in a study of shared clonotypes between healthy human individuals. The data were produced by immunoSEQ multiplex PCR, yet TCRdb's version contains in-frame clones alone and is incomplete. The sample contains about 700,000 clones, around 90% of which appear only once. Terminally differentiated effector memory CD45RA+ cells were excluded by CCR7 positive selection of CD45RO-negative cells. The sample consisted of naive CD8+ T cells sorted from blood. Every receptor here comes from a man in his thirties or forties in good health.

This chain uses TRBV5-6 with TRBJ2-1; D is possibly TRBD1 (6 bases). CDR3 length: 16 residues. Trimming took off 3 bases at V and 4 bases at J, with 17 bases between the two ends. Germline-derived CDR1 and CDR2 are SGHDT and YYEEEE. The CDR3 coding sequence is TGTGCCAGCAGCTCATACAGGGCACTCCCTTACAATGAGCAGTTCTTC. This codes for CASSSYRALPYNEQFF. Full variable domain (missing parts from reference TRBV5-6 and TRBJ2-1): DAGVTQSPTHLIKTRGQQVTLRCSPKSGHDTVSWYQQALGQGPQFIFQYYEEEERQRGNFPDRFSGHQFPNYSSELNVNALLLGDSALYLCASSSYRALPYNEQFFGPGTRLTVL.

V gene TRBV7-9 combines with J gene TRBJ2-1, with D tentatively TRBD1 or TRBD2 (5 bases each). The CDR3 is 14 residues long. Looked up from germline, CDR1 is SEHNR and CDR2 is FQNEAQ (reference sequence). V shed 2 bases and J shed 5 bases, with 10 bases lying between them. The CDR3 DNA reads TGTGCCAGCAGCTTAATTGGGACGAACAATGAGCAGTTCTTC. It encodes CASSLIGTNNEQFF.

V and J are TRBV5-6 and TRBJ2-1; possible D gene TRBD2, 5 bases. Trimming stripped 4 bases from V and 7 bases from J, with 9 bases between. The germline V gene has CDR1 SGHDT and CDR2 YYEEEE. The CDR3 runs 12 residues. CDR3 loop: CASSPTGNEQFF. For the CDR3, the DNA is TGTGCCAGCAGCCCAACGGGGAATGAGCAGTTCTTC.

The V gene is TRBV27, the J gene TRBJ2-1; the D gene is possibly TRBD1 (6 bases). This CDR3 is built from 15 residues. Germline V CDR1 and CDR2: MNHEY, SMNVEV (reference sequence). Trimming stripped 5 bases from V and 4 bases from J, with 15 bases between. CDR3 bases: TGTGCCAGCAGTGTACAGGGTTACCCTTACAATGAGCAGTTCTTC. This gives the protein CASSVQGYPYNEQFF.

The chain recombines TRBV19 with TRBJ1-5; 8 bases line up with TRBD1. CDR3 size: 15 residues. J lost 3 bases, V lost 5 bases, and 6 bases had no gene match. The germline CDR1 and CDR2 sequences are LNHDA and SQIVND (reference sequence). CDR3 sequence (DNA): TGTGCCAGTAGTGCCCGGACAGGGAACAATCAGCCCCAGCATTTT. This translates into CASSARTGNNQPQHF.

V gene TRBV7-2 combines with J gene TRBJ2-5; D may correspond to TRBD1 or TRBD2 (6 bases each). CDR1 is SGHTA, CDR2 FQGNSA, per germline. The CDR3 runs to 17 residues. Trimming took off 1 base at V and 3 bases at J, with 18 bases between the two ends. CDR3 nucleotide sequence: TGTGCCAGCAGCTTAGATCGGGGGCTCCCCCCGGAAGAGACCCAGTACTTC. This gives the protein CASSLDRGLPPEETQYF.

The V call is TRBV5-1, the J call TRBJ2-7; D call uncertain. V shed 4 bases and J shed 3 bases, with 14 bases lying between them. CDR1 is SGHRS, CDR2 YFSETQ, per germline. CDR3 length: 14 residues. The CDR3 is CASSQNRGIYEQYF. The CDR3 DNA is TGCGCCAGCAGCCAAAACAGAGGAATCTACGAGCAGTACTTC.

The DNA of the CDR3 is TGTGCCAGCAGTCGAGGAAATCAGCCCCAGCATTTT. It is translated as CASSRGNQPQHF. V gene TRBV25-1 combines with J gene TRBJ1-5; D is undetermined. Per the germline V gene, CDR1 is MGHDK and CDR2 is SYGVNS. V gave up 5 bases and J gave up 4 bases, with 6 bases separating them. The CDR3 runs 12 residues.

This rearrangement joins TRBV6-6 to TRBJ2-1; no clear D. The CDR3 totals 13 residues. Germline-derived CDR1 and CDR2 are MNHNY and SVGAGI (reference sequence). V was shortened by 5 bases and J by 7 bases, with 12 bases between the two germline ends. CDR3 DNA sequence: TGTGCCAGCAGTCTCCGGCCCAAAAATGAGCAGTTCTTC. Amino acid sequence: CASSLRPKNEQFF.

The chain employs TRBV5-4 and TRBJ2-3; possibly TRBD2 for D (5 bases). The CDR3 runs 16 residues. CDR1 is SGHNT, CDR2 YYREEE, per germline (reference sequence). V was trimmed by 4 bases and J by 0 bases, leaving 15 bases between them. For the CDR3, the DNA is TGTGCCAGCAGCGGCCTCGAGGGCAGAAGCACAGATACGCAGTATTTT. This translates into CASSGLEGRSTDTQYF.

This clone was seen just once. In nucleotides, the CDR3 is TGTGCCAGCAGCGTAGGTCCATTACCATCTCGCGAGCAGTACTTC. This translates into CASSVGPLPSREQYF. The chain links TRBV9 to TRBJ2-7; no clear D gene. Trimming removed 0 bases from V and 6 bases from J, with 16 bases in between. Germline CDR1 and CDR2: SGDLS and YYNGEE. The CDR3 sequence is 15 residues long.

The gene calls are TRBV7-6 and TRBJ1-2; D might be TRBD1 (6 bases). Trimming pared 1 base from V and 0 bases from J, leaving 15 bases between. This CDR3 contains 17 residues. CDR1 SGHVS and CDR2 FNYEAQ come from the germline V gene. The CDR3 bases are TGTGCCAGCAGCTTAGGGGTCAGGGGCGACCCTAACTATGGCTACACCTTC. Residues: CASSLGVRGDPNYGYTF.

The chain couples TRBV29-1 to TRBJ2-7, with D perhaps TRBD1 (6 bases). This CDR3 spans 15 amino acids. V gave up 1 base and J gave up 1 base, with 14 bases separating them. Germline assignment: CDR1 SQVTM and CDR2 ANQGSEA. CDR3 coding DNA: TGCAGCGTTGAAGGTGGTAGGGGGAGTTCCTACGAGCAGTACTTC. Encoded protein: CSVEGGRGSSYEQYF.

The chain uses TRBV6-5 and TRBJ2-1, with TRBD2 matching over 12 bases. CDR3 length equals 14 residues. Germline V gene sequence: CDR1 MNHEY, CDR2 SVGAGI. V was pared by 4 bases and J by 8 bases, with 3 bases of the junction left unmatched. The chain's CDR3 is CASSSLAGGDEQFF. The DNA of the CDR3 is TGTGCCAGCAGTTCTCTAGCGGGAGGGGATGAGCAGTTCTTC.

Concerning this clone: A read error may account for a junction end that differs from germline. V gene TRBV9 combines with J gene TRBJ2-4; weak D call: TRBD2 (6 bases). The CDR3 length is 18 residues. CDR1 is SGDLS, CDR2 YYNGEE, per germline. CDR3 region: CTSSVDWTEGLAKNIQYF. The CDR3 nucleotides are TGTACCAGCAGCGTAGATTGGACGGAGGGGCTAGCCAAAAACATTCAGTACTTC.

This chain uses TRBV30 with TRBJ1-1; TRBD1 is a possible D gene (6 bases). The CDR3 is 14 residues long. V lost 0 bases to trimming and J lost 1 base, with 9 bases between them. CDR1 is GTSNPN and CDR2 is SVGIG in the germline V gene (reference sequence). The CDR3 nucleotides read TGTGCCTGGAGTGTCCCAGGGGCGAACACTGAAGCTTTCTTT. Translating gives CAWSVPGANTEAFF. The full variable domain, completed using reference TRBV30 and TRBJ1-1, is SQTIHQWPATLVQPVGSPLSLECTVEGTSNPNLYWYRQAAGRGLQLLFYSVGIGQISSEVPQNLSASRPQDRQFILSSKKLLLSDSGFYLCAWSVPGANTEAFFGQGTRLTVV.

The chain recombines TRBV11-2 with TRBJ1-2, with TRBD1 identical over 9 bases. With 3 bases clipped from V and 2 bases from J, the junction kept 4 bases outside the gene matches. Germline V gene data show CDR1 as SGHAT and CDR2 as FQNNGV. The CDR3 has 15 residues. The CDR3 spells CASSLVQGANYGYTF. CDR3 sequence (DNA): TGTGCCAGCAGCTTGGTACAGGGGGCGAACTATGGCTACACCTTC.

The CDR3, as DNA: TGCGCCAGCAGTGGACTAGCGGGATCCTACAATGAGCAGTTCTTC. Its protein product is CASSGLAGSYNEQFF. The chain is built from TRBV10-2 and TRBJ2-1; 11 bases are shared with TRBD2. This CDR3 is built from 15 residues. CDR1 and CDR2 from the germline V gene are WSHSY and SAAADI. V was pared by 4 bases and J by 1 base, with 0 bases of the junction left unmatched.

The gene calls are TRBV16 and TRBJ2-7; either TRBD1 or TRBD2 may fit D (5 bases each). V lost 2 bases and J 6 bases, leaving 14 bases between the germline ends. The CDR3 spans 14 residues. Per the germline V gene, CDR1 is KGHSY and CDR2 is FQNENV. This CDR3 is CASSQARSGPEQYF. The CDR3 region has the DNA TGTGCCAGCAGCCAAGCACGGTCGGGGCCCGAGCAGTACTTC.

The chain combines TRBV28 with TRBJ2-1; 11 bases map to TRBD2. Trimming cost V 10 bases and J 5 bases; bases outside gene matches: 7. The length of the CDR3 is 14 residues. Germline CDR1 reads MDHEN; CDR2 reads SYDVKM. The CDR3 spells CATMGLAENNEQFF. The DNA for the CDR3 is TGTGCCACCATGGGACTAGCGGAGAACAATGAGCAGTTCTTC.

The genes are TRBV15 and TRBJ1-5, with TRBD1 identical over 7 bases. Germline assignment: CDR1 LNHNV and CDR2 YYDKDF (reference sequence). The CDR3 length is 14 residues. V dropped 0 bases and J dropped 12; count of bases not matched to a gene: 8. Here the CDR3 reads CATSRDLEGAYQHF. Written as DNA, the CDR3 is TGTGCCACCAGCAGAGATCTCGAGGGGGCTTACCAGCATTTT.

The V and J genes are TRBV4-1 and TRBJ2-7; TRBD1 aligns across 10 bases. CDR1 is MGHRA and CDR2 is YSYEKL in the germline V gene. V shed 4 bases, J shed 1 base, and the junction held 4 bases outside the gene matches. This CDR3 has 15 residues. The CDR3 DNA reads as TGCGCCAGCAGCCGAGACAGGGGGCTATCCTACGAGCAGTACTTC. Encoded protein: CASSRDRGLSYEQYF.

The CDR3 loop reads CASSPKMAGELFF. The CDR3 coding sequence is TGTGCCAGCAGCCCGAAGATGGCCGGGGAGCTGTTTTTT. The V gene is TRBV7-6, the J gene TRBJ2-2; D not resolved. The CDR3 runs 13 residues. V was pared by 5 bases and J by 6 bases, with 10 bases between. The germline gives CDR1 SGHVS, CDR2 FNYEAQ.

The chain employs TRBV5-6 and TRBJ2-2, with 8 bases identical to TRBD1. The ends lost 2 bases at V and 10 bases at J; junction bases unmatched: 16. The length of the CDR3 is 17 residues. Germline CDR1 reads SGHDT; CDR2 reads YYEEEE. The CDR3 bases are TGTGCCAGCAGCTTAAGCGACAGGGGTGCCTCTTTGGCGGAGCTGTTTTTT. Translated: CASSLSDRGASLAELFF.

The chain links TRBV7-9 to TRBJ2-1; the match to TRBD1 covers 8 bases. This CDR3 comprises 14 residues. V lost 5 bases, J lost 5 bases, and 5 bases stayed unmatched. Germline V gene lookup returns CDR1 SEHNR and CDR2 FQNEAQ (reference sequence). In nucleotides, the CDR3 is TGTGCCAGCAGCCCATGGACAGGGAACAATGAGCAGTTCTTC. Its protein product is CASSPWTGNNEQFF.

The rearrangement joins TRBV7-9 to TRBJ2-1, with TRBD2 identical over 11 bases. The germline gives CDR1 SEHNR, CDR2 FQNEAQ (reference sequence). V lost 2 bases and J lost 6; bases outside the gene matches: 15. The CDR3 is made up of 19 amino acids. This CDR3 reads CASSLPGLAGGTSSNEQFF. Here the CDR3 DNA reads TGTGCCAGCAGCTTACCCGGGCTAGCGGGAGGTACATCGAGCAATGAGCAGTTCTTC.

The chain links TRBV19 to TRBJ2-1; TRBD2 matches 14 bases. CDR1 LNHDA and CDR2 SQIVND come from the germline V gene (reference sequence). The CDR3 spans 17 residues. V lost 5 bases, J lost 8 bases, and 11 bases stayed unmatched. Here the CDR3 reads CASSQGLAGVLRYEQFF. The CDR3, as DNA: TGTGCCAGTAGTCAGGGACTAGCGGGAGTATTACGTTATGAGCAGTTCTTC.

The CDR3 reads CASTEWGTNTEAFF. CDR3 coding DNA: TGTGCCAGCACCGAGTGGGGGACGAACACTGAAGCTTTCTTT. The chain employs TRBV28 and TRBJ1-1; TRBD1 is a possible D gene (5 bases). V lost 7 bases and J lost 1, with 13 bases in between. This CDR3 region has 14 residues. Germline assignment: CDR1 MDHEN and CDR2 SYDVKM.

The rearrangement uses TRBV10-3 and TRBJ1-5; perhaps TRBD1 as D (6 bases). This CDR3 has 15 residues. Germline V gene data show CDR1 as ENHRY and CDR2 as SYGVKD. Trimming pared 3 bases from V and 2 bases from J, leaving 11 bases between. CDR3 nucleotides: TGTGCCATCAGTGACGGGACAAACGGCAATCAGCCCCAGCATTTT. Translated: CAISDGTNGNQPQHF.

This clone came up a few times. The rearrangement links TRBV11-1 to TRBJ1-1; 11 bases fit TRBD1. The CDR3 has 16 residues. V shed 5 bases, J shed 6 bases, and the junction held 11 bases outside the gene matches. Looked up from germline, CDR1 is SGHAT and CDR2 is FQDESV (reference sequence). CDR3 residues: CASSLGTGGSLAEAFF. CDR3 nucleotides: TGTGCCAGCAGCCTCGGGACAGGGGGGAGTCTCGCTGAAGCTTTCTTT.